This TCR beta chain was recovered during a study of response to subunit inactivated influenza vaccine. Trimming removed 6 bases from V and 0 bases from J, with 15 bases in between. From germline, CDR1 is MNHNS and CDR2 SASEGT. CDR3 length equals 16 residues. Study-wide results and caveats: Authors suggested each seasonal flu vaccination may recruit only limited numbers of new T cells.

One entry per CDR3 protein results from TCRdb running MiXCR on the RT-PCR reads. The sample contains hundreds of thousands of distinct CDR3 sequences, more than 15% of which appear only once. A few counts support this clonotype. What it binds is unknown. Sequences were derived from CD4+ T cells sorted from PBMCs, sampled approximately 25 months after vaccination. The clonotype originates from a man between 50 and 75 years old who received an inactivated influenza vaccine. The chain carries TRBV6-1 and TRBJ1-3; tentative D call: TRBD1 (5 bases). This chain's CDR3 is CASRPPGTVSGNTIYF. In DNA form, the CDR3 reads TGTGCCAGCAGACCGCCGGGGACGGTCTCTGGAAACACCATATATTTT.